This TCR beta chain was identified during a study of blood T cell repertoires in COVID-19. Sequenced by immunoSEQ multiplex PCR; TCRdb stores in-frame clones only, minus some. Of some 250,000 clones detected, about four fifths appear once; the ten largest clones hold around 3.4%. This clone was observed a handful of times. The germline gives CDR1 SGDLS, CDR2 YYNGEE. The CDR3 has 17 residues. V lost 3 bases to trimming and J lost 0 bases, with 15 bases between them. The specimen was peripheral blood. The sequence came from a woman younger than 30 with acute or convalescent COVID-19. The chain joins TRBV9 to TRBJ1-4, with D possibly being TRBD1 (5 bases). CDR3 residues: CASSAGGTAATNEKLFF. The CDR3 coding sequence is TGTGCCAGCAGCGCCGGGGGGACGGCCGCAACTAATGAAAAACTGTTTTTT. Filled out from reference TRBV9 and TRBJ1-4, the complete variable domain reads DSGVTQTPKHLITATGQRVTLRCSPRSGDLSVYWYQQSLDQGLQFLIQYYNGEERAKGNILERFSAQQFPDLHSELNLSSLELGDSALYFCASSAGGTAATNEKLFFGSGTQLSVL.